The T cell receptor beta chain under discussion was sequenced for a study of Tregs in tolerant kidney transplant recipients. Germline CDR1 reads SGHRS; CDR2 reads YFSETQ. The CDR3 has 18 residues. V dropped 0 bases and J dropped 5; count of bases not matched to a gene: 11. TCRdb's copy holds only in-frame clones and misses some; the assay was immunoSEQ multiplex PCR. The sample has over 85,000 clones; approximately 93% are singletons. The sequence was collected from a human donor who received a combined kidney and bone marrow transplant. Source: CD4+ T cells from blood, taken before the transplant. The chain recombines TRBV5-1 with TRBJ2-7; the match to TRBD2 covers 13 bases. The CDR3 DNA is TGCGCCAGCAGCTTGGAGGGGGGACTAGCGGGGTACTTCCACGAGCAGTACTTC. Translation gives CASSLEGGLAGYFHEQYF.